This entry lists 24 T cell receptor beta chains sequenced from one sample in a study of monozygotic twins with inflammatory bowel disease. TCRdb re-called the 5' RACE reads; one entry per CDR3 protein, DNA not given. Its table lists approximately 330,000 distinct CDR3 sequences. Sequencing was performed on blood. The receptors originated from a human donor with ulcerative colitis or Crohn's disease, or a healthy co-twin of an affected twin (not recorded which).

The chain combines TRBV20-1 with TRBJ1-5. Germline CDR1 reads DFQATT; CDR2 reads SNEGSKA (reference sequence). The CDR3 extends over 15 amino acids. The CDR3 sequence is CSARDRGGPSQPQHF.

This chain links TRBV30 with TRBJ2-5; TCRdb gives TRBD2 as the D gene, but with no DNA this cannot be confirmed. Germline CDR1 is GTSNPN and CDR2 is SVGIG (reference sequence). This CDR3 has 15 residues. This CDR3 reads CAWSALTSGQETQYF.

CDR3 sequence reads: CAWRNKGGNQPQHF. This sequence joins TRBV30 and TRBJ1-5. The CDR3 runs 14 residues. Germline loops: CDR1 GTSNPN, CDR2 SVGIG (reference sequence).

The chain links TRBV27 to TRBJ1-1. The CDR3 extends over 14 amino acids. CDR1 and CDR2 from the germline V gene are MNHEY and SMNVEV (reference sequence). The CDR3 sequence is CASSLSMGETEAFF.

The genes are TRBV5-1 and TRBJ2-5. Germline loops: CDR1 SGHRS, CDR2 YFSETQ. The CDR3 length is 16 residues. The CDR3 is CASSPDGVGIGETQYF.

This rearrangement joins TRBV2 to TRBJ2-7; absent DNA, TCRdb's TRBD1 call cannot be checked. The CDR3 consists of 15 residues. CDR1 SNHLY and CDR2 FYNNEI come from the germline V gene. This chain's CDR3 is CASSPRRSGTPEQYF.

CDR3 in amino acids: CASSPVSGVGGEQFF. The chain links TRBV27 to TRBJ2-1; TCRdb reports TRBD1, a call that lacks DNA to check it against. Germline V gene sequence: CDR1 MNHEY, CDR2 SMNVEV (reference sequence). The length of the CDR3 is 15 residues.

The chain joins TRBV11-2 to TRBJ2-1. The germline V gene has CDR1 SGHAT and CDR2 FQNNGV. The CDR3 loop spans 18 amino acids. The CDR3: CASSLSFSVVSSYNEQFF.

The CDR3 loop reads CASSLVRSGINTGELFF. The V call is TRBV7-9, the J call TRBJ2-2; the D gene TCRdb calls, TRBD2, cannot be checked with no DNA. Per germline, CDR1 SEHNR and CDR2 FQNEAQ (reference sequence). The CDR3 length is 17 residues.

The rearrangement uses TRBV29-1 and TRBJ2-1; TCRdb lists TRBD2, though no DNA is available to test this call. CDR3 length equals 13 residues. Germline V lookup: CDR1 SQVTM, CDR2 ANQGSEA. This CDR3 is CSVGGDWYNEQFF.

This rearrangement joins TRBV18 to TRBJ2-3; TCRdb indicates TRBD1, and absent DNA this call remains unverified. The germline V gene encodes CDR1 KGHSH and CDR2 LQKENI. The CDR3 loop spans 15 amino acids. CDR3 amino acids: CASSPSLTGPDTQYF.

The chain carries TRBV7-2 and TRBJ2-7. The CDR3 totals 11 residues. The germline V gene has CDR1 SGHTA and CDR2 FQGNSA. The CDR3 reads CASSDNYEQYF.

The J gene is TRBJ1-2, the V gene TRBV30. This CDR3 contains 12 residues. Germline V gene lookup returns CDR1 GTSNPN and CDR2 SVGIG (reference sequence). This chain's CDR3 is CAWRAGFDGYTF.

This chain uses TRBV5-1 with TRBJ2-4; with no DNA, the TCRdb D assignment of TRBD1 cannot be verified. This CDR3 has 14 residues. CDR1 and CDR2 from the germline V gene are SGHRS and YFSETQ. CDR3 sequence: CASSSPQGGDIQYF. The complete variable domain, with remaining parts taken from reference TRBV5-1 and TRBJ2-4, reads KAGVTQTPRYLIKTRGQQVTLSCSPISGHRSVSWYQQTPGQGLQFLFEYFSETQRNKGNFPGRFSGRQFSNSRSEMNVSTLELGDSALYLCASSSPQGGDIQYFGAGTRLSVL.

The CDR3 here is CASSSGTRVFSEQYF. This chain uses TRBV9 with TRBJ2-7; TCRdb outputs TRBD2, but without DNA this stays unchecked. This CDR3 contains 15 residues. CDR1 and CDR2 (germline): SGDLS, YYNGEE.

The J gene is TRBJ1-1, the V gene TRBV7-2. Germline CDR1 SGHTA, CDR2 FQGNSA. The CDR3 runs to 12 residues. CDR3 amino acids: CASSSGRTEAFF. The full variable domain, in which reference TRBV7-2 and TRBJ1-1 provide the parts outside the CDR3, is GAGVSQSPSNKVTEKGKDVELRCDPISGHTALYWYRQSLGQGLEFLIYFQGNSAPDKSGLPSDRFSAERTGGSVSTLTIQRTQQEDSAVYLCASSSGRTEAFFGQGTRLTVV.

The rearrangement joins TRBV7-2 to TRBJ2-3; TCRdb indicates TRBD1, and absent DNA this call remains unverified. In germline, CDR1 is SGHTA, CDR2 FQGNSA. The length of the CDR3 is 13 residues. The CDR3 loop reads CASSLQGADTQYF.

The chain couples TRBV7-9 to TRBJ1-3; checking the TCRdb D call of TRBD1 is not possible without DNA. CDR1 and CDR2 (germline): SEHNR, FQNEAQ (reference sequence). This CDR3 has 17 residues. The chain's CDR3 is CASNLLLTGDSGNTIYF.

This sequence joins TRBV10-2 and TRBJ1-1; TCRdb selects TRBD1, and the lack of DNA leaves this call unchecked. The CDR3 covers 16 residues. The V gene's germline CDR1 is WSHSY and CDR2 SAAADI. The CDR3 sequence: CASSERTGTRSTEAFF.

The chain is built from TRBV7-9 and TRBJ2-5; TCRdb returns TRBD1, unconfirmable since there is no DNA. Per the germline V gene, CDR1 is SEHNR and CDR2 is FQNEAQ (reference sequence). The CDR3 has 12 amino acids. The CDR3 loop reads CASGGAGETQFF.

The CDR3 is CASSFPSSSGNTIYF. This chain uses TRBV5-4 with TRBJ1-3. The CDR3 totals 15 residues. Germline V gene data show CDR1 as SGHNT and CDR2 as YYREEE (reference sequence). Drawing the rest from reference TRBV5-4 and TRBJ1-3, the complete variable domain is ETGVTQSPTHLIKTRGQQVTLRCSSQSGHNTVSWYQQALGQGPQFIFQYYREEENGRGNFPPRFSGLQFPNYSSELNVNALELDDSALYLCASSFPSSSGNTIYFGEGSWLTVV.

This sequence joins TRBV5-1 and TRBJ2-2; absent DNA, TCRdb's TRBD2 call cannot be checked. CDR3 length: 15 amino acids. Germline CDR1 and CDR2: SGHRS and YFSETQ. The CDR3 loop is CASSLESGITGELFF.

CDR3 sequence: CASSLEPGAETEAFF. The chain has TRBV11-2 and TRBJ1-1; TCRdb names TRBD1, which stays unverified in the absence of DNA. The CDR3 is made up of 15 amino acids. Germline V gene lookup returns CDR1 SGHAT and CDR2 FQNNGV. The whole variable domain, remainder taken from reference TRBV11-2 and TRBJ1-1, is EAGVAQSPRYKIIEKRQSVAFWCNPISGHATLYWYQQILGQGPKLLIQFQNNGVVDDSQLPKDRFSAERLKGVDSTLKIQPAKLEDSAVYLCASSLEPGAETEAFFGQGTRLTVV.

V is TRBV5-6 and J is TRBJ2-3; the TRBD1 assignment by TCRdb is unverifiable without DNA. The CDR3 is made up of 15 amino acids. Germline assignment: CDR1 SGHDT and CDR2 YYEEEE. Here the CDR3 reads CASRDGTGAKDTQYF.